A single sample is the source of the 3 T cell receptor beta chains below, sequenced in a study of Ad26.COV2.S vaccination and SARS-CoV-2 variants. Specified treatment: around 19 received Ad26.COV2.S at low or high dose, single or two shots; about 5 received placebo; per-sample allocation not given. The investigators took samples on day 63 after the first vaccine or placebo injection. TCRdb's table, derived via immunoSEQ multiplex PCR, lists solely in-frame clones and lacks some. The sample lists 350,000 to 400,000 clones, less than 90% occurring once. This specimen consisted of peripheral blood, obtained in a trial of Ad26.COV2.S vaccine versus placebo. These receptors all stem from a person between 18 and 65 years old who received the Ad26.COV2.S COVID-19 vaccine or a placebo.

A single count supports this clone. V gene TRBV5-4 combines with J gene TRBJ1-6, with 8 bases identical to TRBD1. This CDR3 contains 16 residues. The J segment lost 13 bases and the V segment lost 4 bases, leaving 16 bases of the junction unmatched. The germline V gene encodes CDR1 SGHNT and CDR2 YYREEE (reference sequence). In DNA, the CDR3 is TGTGCCAGCAGCCTAGACCCGACAGGGGTGTTTTCGCCCCTCCACTTT. Amino acid sequence: CASSLDPTGVFSPLHF.

The chain recombines TRBV6-2 or TRBV6-3 with TRBJ2-2; D call uncertain. The CDR3 length is 15 residues. V shed 0 bases and J shed 0 bases, with 5 bases lying between them. Per the germline V gene, CDR1 is MNHEY and CDR2 is SVGEGT. Here the CDR3 DNA reads TGTGCCAGCAGTTACTCCCCCTCGAACACCGGGGAGCTGTTTTTT. As protein: CASSYSPSNTGELFF.

The chain links TRBV7-2 to TRBJ1-4; 7 bases line up with TRBD1. V shed 5 bases and J 8 bases; nucleotides not matched to a gene: 17. Germline V CDR1 and CDR2: SGHTA, FQGNSA. This CDR3 spans 17 amino acids. CDR3 region: CASSGLLGGGGSEKLFF. CDR3 DNA sequence: TGTGCCAGCAGCGGCCTTCTGGGAGGGGGCGGGTCCGAAAAACTGTTTTTT.